The TCR beta chain described here comes from a study of liver allograft versus peripheral blood T cells. The wider study: Comparative analysis was performed on T cell receptor repertoires from transplanted livers and from recipients' peripheral blood. Study-wide findings and caveats: Peripheral blood reportedly held T cell receptor repertoires that differed from those inside liver allografts.

On this clonotype: Its target is not known.

The CDR3 loop spans 12 amino acids. CDR1 and CDR2 from the germline V gene are MGHDK and SYGVNS. V was pared by 3 bases and J by 7 bases, with 2 bases of the junction left unmatched. TCRdb reprocessed the reads via MiXCR and lists one record per CDR3 protein. The sample records about 14,000 distinct CDR3 sequences, 20% to 25% being singletons. The source is a human patient who had a liver transplant. Part of the T cell pool may stem from the graft donor. The chain couples TRBV25-1 to TRBJ1-1, with 7 bases identical to TRBD1. In nucleotides, the CDR3 is TGTGCCAGCAGTGATCGGACAGGTGAAGCTTTCTTT. Translation gives CASSDRTGEAFF.